The rows below give T cell receptor beta chains drawn from one sample of a study of CD8 T cells in ankylosing spondylitis. Each CDR3 protein gets one entry after TCRdb re-called the 5' RACE reads with MiXCR. The table has some 330,000 distinct CDR3 sequences, 7.5% to 9% seen once. The sequenced material came from blood, either unsorted or a sorted T cell fraction (not recorded which). The receptors come from a male donor with ankylosing spondylitis. The CDR3 runs from the conserved cysteine through the conserved F or W. The D gene is left open where the match is weak. Not every row has a clone size; where given, it reads once, few, many or a size class.

NA,TRBJ1-4,NA,TRBV29-1,CSVEDPRRPENEKLFF,TGCAGCGTTGAAGATCCGCGACGACCGGAGAATGAAAAACTGTTTTTT
NA,TRBJ2-5,once,TRBV6-5,CASSYSGASETQYF,TGTGCCAGCAGTTATTCGGGGGCGAGTGAGACCCAGTACTTC
TRBD2,TRBJ2-1,NA,TRBV29-1,CSVKSSGSRNEQFF,TGCAGCGTGAAATCTAGCGGGAGTCGCAATGAGCAGTTCTTC
NA,TRBJ2-2,few,TRBV27,CASSWGSNTGELFF,TGTGCCAGCAGTTGGGGCAGCAACACCGGGGAGCTGTTTTTT
TRBD2,TRBJ2-2,NA,TRBV5-8,CASSRGLPNTGELFF,TGTGCCAGCAGCCGGGGACTACCTAACACCGGGGAGCTGTTTTTT
NA,TRBJ1-4,NA,TRBV6-6,CASSYSREKLFF,TGTGCCAGCAGTTACTCGAGGGAAAAACTGTTTTTT
NA,TRBJ1-6,NA,TRBV7-9,CASSLMGQPNSPLHF,TGTGCCAGCAGCCTAATGGGACAACCTAATTCACCCCTCCACTTT
NA,TRBJ2-3,few,TRBV5-1,CASSLEMRDTQYF,TGCGCCAGCAGCTTGGAGATGAGAGATACGCAGTATTTT
NA,TRBJ2-1,NA,TRBV4-1,CASTGKSSYNEQFF,TGCGCCAGCACAGGAAAAAGCTCCTACAATGAGCAGTTCTTC
NA,TRBJ2-3,NA,TRBV5-1,CASSFRGPTDTQYF,TGCGCCAGCAGCTTCCGGGGGCCCACAGATACGCAGTATTTT
NA,TRBJ2-7,many,TRBV28,CATSGIYEQYF,TGTGCCACCTCGGGTATTTACGAGCAGTACTTC
NA,TRBJ2-3,few,TRBV7-6,CASSLGRTQRTDTQYF,TGTGCCAGCAGCTTAGGGCGGACACAACGCACAGATACGCAGTATTTT
TRBD2,TRBJ2-7,NA,TRBV4-1,CASSQDGGLADYEQYF,TGCGCCAGCAGCCAAGATGGAGGACTAGCTGACTACGAGCAGTACTTC
NA,TRBJ1-5,many,TRBV12-3/TRBV12-4,CASSITGESRHF,TGTGCCAGCAGTATCACAGGCGAGAGTCGGCATTTT
NA,TRBJ2-6,few,TRBV28,CASRVMGGGGANVLTF,TGTGCCAGCAGAGTGATGGGGGGAGGTGGGGCCAACGTCCTGACTTTC
NA,TRBJ2-1,many,TRBV2,CASSEGAGGDYRFF,TGTGCCAGCAGTGAAGGGGCAGGAGGGGATTACAGGTTCTTC
NA,TRBJ2-1,NA,TRBV3-1,CASSPQWADSNEQFF,TGTGCCAGCAGCCCTCAATGGGCGGATTCCAATGAGCAGTTCTTC
NA,TRBJ2-2,few,TRBV12-3/TRBV12-4,CASTAGGTGELFF,TGTGCCAGCACAGCGGGCGGCACCGGGGAGCTGTTTTTT
NA,TRBJ1-1,few,TRBV12-3/TRBV12-4,CASRGSGTTEAFF,TGTGCCAGCAGGGGCTCCGGGACCACTGAAGCTTTCTTT
NA,TRBJ2-5,NA,TRBV12-3/TRBV12-4,CASTPRQRETETQYF,TGTGCCAGCACCCCTCGGCAGCGCGAGACAGAGACCCAGTACTTC
NA,TRBJ2-2,NA,TRBV12-5,CASGLSAGELFF,TGTGCTAGTGGTCTTAGCGCCGGGGAGCTGTTTTTT
TRBD2,TRBJ2-1,few,TRBV12-3/TRBV12-4,CASSLALGLAHNEQFF,TGTGCCAGCAGTTTAGCATTGGGACTAGCGCACAATGAGCAGTTCTTC
TRBD2,TRBJ2-7,few,TRBV27,CASSLRGGPTYEQYF,TGTGCCAGCAGTTTACGGGGGGGCCCTACCTACGAGCAGTACTTC